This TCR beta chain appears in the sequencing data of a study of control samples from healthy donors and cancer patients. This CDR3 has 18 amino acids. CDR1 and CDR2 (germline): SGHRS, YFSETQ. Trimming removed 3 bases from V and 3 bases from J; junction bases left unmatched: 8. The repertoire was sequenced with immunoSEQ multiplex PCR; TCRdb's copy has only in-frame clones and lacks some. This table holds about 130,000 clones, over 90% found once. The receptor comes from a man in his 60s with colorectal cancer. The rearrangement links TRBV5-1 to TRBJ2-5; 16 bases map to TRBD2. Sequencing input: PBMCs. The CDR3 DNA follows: TGCGCCAGCAGCTCGGGACTAGCGGGGGGGCTGGGGAAAGAGACCCAGTACTTC. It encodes CASSSGLAGGLGKETQYF.